The 15 T cell receptor beta chains given below trace back to one sample, sequenced in a study of blood T cell repertoires in COVID-19. Profiled with immunoSEQ multiplex PCR; TCRdb holds only in-frame clones, not every one. Of 100,000 to 150,000 clones listed, around three quarters are singletons. The sample consisted of peripheral blood. These receptors all come from a woman aged 70-85 years with acute or convalescent COVID-19.

Only a few counts were recorded for this clone. The chain links TRBV15 to TRBJ1-4; D not resolved. This CDR3 contains 16 residues. The V gene's germline CDR1 is LNHNV and CDR2 YYDKDF (reference sequence). Trimming stripped 0 bases from V and 4 bases from J, with 12 bases between. The CDR3 DNA sequence: TGTGCCACCAGCAGAGATCTCGTCAGTCTTAATGAAAAACTGTTTTTT. Its protein is CATSRDLVSLNEKLFF.

This sequence joins TRBV7-9 and TRBJ2-7, with TRBD1 matching 7 bases. V trimming: 5 bases; J trimming: 3 bases; junction bases outside the gene matches: 10. Germline values: CDR1 SEHNR, CDR2 FQNEAQ (reference sequence). This CDR3 has 15 amino acids. The CDR3 region is CASSPNTGASYEQYF. CDR3 DNA: TGTGCCAGCAGCCCGAACACAGGGGCGAGCTACGAGCAGTACTTC.

The chain employs TRBV2 and TRBJ1-2; TRBD1 matches at 11 bases. The germline V gene encodes CDR1 SNHLY and CDR2 FYNNEI. CDR3 length: 15 residues. V shed 4 bases and J 8 bases; nucleotides not matched to a gene: 9. The CDR3 loop reads CASSVVGQGVGGYTF. The CDR3 DNA sequence: TGTGCCAGCAGTGTGGTGGGACAGGGGGTAGGGGGCTACACCTTC.

This clone turned up a few times. The rearrangement links TRBV2 to TRBJ1-3; 8 nucleotides match TRBD1. Germline assignment: CDR1 SNHLY and CDR2 FYNNEI. J was trimmed by 0 bases and V by 5 bases; bases with no gene match: 6. The CDR3 spans 16 residues. The CDR3 spells CASSWDRLTSGNTIYF. The CDR3 nucleotides read TGTGCCAGCAGTTGGGACAGGCTAACCTCTGGAAACACCATATATTTT.

The V call is TRBV9, the J call TRBJ2-5, with D perhaps matching TRBD1 (6 bases). The CDR3 sequence is 15 residues long. Trimming stripped 4 bases from V and 4 bases from J, with 17 bases between. The germline V gene encodes CDR1 SGDLS and CDR2 YYNGEE. This chain's CDR3 is CASSTTGGRGETQYF. The CDR3 DNA is TGTGCCAGCAGCACAACCGGAGGCAGGGGAGAGACCCAGTACTTC.

This clone was seen a single time. The chain is built from TRBV10-2 and TRBJ2-3; 7 positions match TRBD2. Germline loops: CDR1 WSHSY, CDR2 SAAADI. This CDR3 is 13 amino acids long. V shed 6 bases and J 7 bases; nucleotides not matched to a gene: 7. The CDR3 DNA reads TGCGCCAGCAGGGGGGAGGGCCGTAATACGCAGTATTTT. This encodes CASRGEGRNTQYF.

This sequence joins TRBV10-3 and TRBJ1-2; tentatively, D is TRBD1 (5 bases). CDR1 ENHRY and CDR2 SYGVKD come from the germline V gene. Trimming pared 4 bases from V and 4 bases from J, leaving 7 bases between. This CDR3 has 12 amino acids. The CDR3 region has the DNA TGTGCCATCAGTGGGGACTTCTATGGCTACACCTTC. It codes for CAISGDFYGYTF.

The CDR3 DNA reads as TGTGCCAGCAGTTATCAGGGCGCCTACGAGCAGTACTTC. Protein sequence: CASSYQGAYEQYF. V is TRBV12-3 or TRBV12-4 and J is TRBJ2-7, with D maybe TRBD1 (5 bases). The CDR3 is 13 residues long. V shed 4 bases and J shed 2 bases, with 9 bases lying between them.

This clone was observed a single time. The J gene is TRBJ2-6, the V gene TRBV5-6; TRBD1 matches 9 bases. V shed 3 bases and J 0 bases; nucleotides not matched to a gene: 4. The CDR3 is made up of 17 amino acids. The V gene's germline CDR1 is SGHDT and CDR2 YYEEEE. The CDR3: CASSWGTGTSGANVLTF. The CDR3 region has the DNA TGTGCCAGCAGCTGGGGGACAGGGACCTCTGGGGCCAACGTCCTGACTTTC. Full variable domain (remainder filled in from reference TRBV5-6 and TRBJ2-6): DAGVTQSPTHLIKTRGQQVTLRCSPKSGHDTVSWYQQALGQGPQFIFQYYEEEERQRGNFPDRFSGHQFPNYSSELNVNALLLGDSALYLCASSWGTGTSGANVLTFGAGSRLTVL.

A single count supports this clone. V is TRBV29-1 and J is TRBJ2-3; 7 nucleotides match TRBD1. This CDR3 is built from 14 residues. Germline V lookup: CDR1 SQVTM, CDR2 ANQGSEA. V lost 7 bases and J lost 2; bases outside the gene matches: 9. Here the CDR3 reads CSARDRAYTDTQYF. In DNA, the CDR3 is TGCAGCGCCAGAGACAGGGCCTACACAGATACGCAGTATTTT.

This clone turned up a few times. CDR3: CASSQTSGQVTGELFF. DNA of the CDR3: TGTGCCAGCAGCCAAACCTCGGGACAGGTTACCGGGGAGCTGTTTTTT. The chain combines TRBV5-5 with TRBJ2-2; 8 nucleotides agree with TRBD1. Per the germline V gene, CDR1 is SGHKS and CDR2 is YYEKEE (reference sequence). The CDR3 length is 16 residues. With V trimmed by 4 bases and J by 5 bases, 10 bases remained unmatched.

This clone appeared a single time. CDR3 sequence reads: CASSLGLAGSNEQFF. The CDR3 nucleotides read TGTGCCAGCAGCTTGGGACTAGCGGGGAGTAATGAGCAGTTCTTC. The chain has TRBV5-6 and TRBJ2-1, with 11 bases that match TRBD2. V lost 0 bases and J lost 7; bases outside the gene matches: 3. CDR3 length: 15 amino acids. CDR1 is SGHDT, CDR2 YYEEEE, per germline.

The CDR3 loop reads CASRRSRGGGQPQHF. The CDR3 DNA reads as TGTGCCAGCAGACGTTCGAGAGGGGGTGGTCAGCCCCAGCATTTT. This rearrangement joins TRBV6-5 to TRBJ1-5, with D perhaps matching TRBD1 (6 bases). Germline V gene sequence: CDR1 MNHEY, CDR2 SVGAGI. The CDR3 is 15 amino acids. V was shortened by 6 bases and J by 6 bases, with 18 bases between the two germline ends.

The CDR3 loop reads CASSYRVSGGTGELFF. CDR3 nucleotides: TGTGCCAGCAGTTACAGGGTCTCGGGGGGGACCGGGGAGCTGTTTTTT. The rearrangement links TRBV6-6 to TRBJ2-2; 8 bases map to TRBD2. Per germline, CDR1 MNHNY and CDR2 SVGAGI (reference sequence). Trimming cost V 2 bases and J 5 bases; bases outside gene matches: 7. The CDR3 loop spans 16 amino acids.

This chain links TRBV5-4 with TRBJ1-1; no firm D call. The CDR3 covers 14 residues. Trimming took off 4 bases at V and 5 bases at J, with 15 bases between the two ends. Looked up from germline, CDR1 is SGHNT and CDR2 is YYREEE (reference sequence). CDR3 nucleotide sequence: TGTGCCAGCAGCCGGGAGAATAAGCGGACTGAAGCTTTCTTT. Residues: CASSRENKRTEAFF.